Detailed here is one TCR beta chain. The antigen is unknown. Each CDR3 protein is one row after TCRdb ran MiXCR on the 5' RACE reads. Among 40,000 or so distinct CDR3 sequences listed, about 5.2% were seen once. The record originates from a study of early T cells in non-severe SARS-CoV-2 infection. Whole-study results and caveats: The matching step, a VDJdb search, favored anti-spike CD8 responses and missed private and CD4 specificities.

CDR1 is SEHNR and CDR2 is FQNEAQ in the germline V gene (reference sequence). Deletions cut 2 bases from V and 0 bases from J, with 8 bases between. The CDR3 contains 14 residues. The specimen was whole blood, collected at baseline. The gene calls are TRBV7-9 and TRBJ2-7; D remains unclear. The sequence derives from an adult who was a healthcare worker with PCR-confirmed SARS-CoV-2 infection or an uninfected control (not recorded which). This chain's CDR3 is CASSLSTTSYEQYF. CDR3 DNA: TGTGCCAGCAGCTTATCTACAACCTCCTACGAGCAGTACTTC.